Listed below are T cell receptor beta chains from one sample, sequenced in a study of beta chain features in type 1 diabetes. The repertoire was sequenced with immunoSEQ multiplex PCR; TCRdb's copy has only in-frame clones and lacks some. The sample has 600,000 or so clones, over 10% seen once; the top ten hold around 0.12%. The sequenced sample consisted of naive CD4+ T cells from blood. Source of these receptors: a man aged 25 to 40 with type 1 diabetes. CDR3s include the opening cysteine and the closing phenylalanine or tryptophan. The order of the fields is V gene, clone size, J gene, D gene, CDR3 DNA, CDR3 protein. D genes are given only for firm matches. Size is stated for part of the rows, as once, few or many counts, or as a class when the clone is expanded.

V: TRBV19; size: few; J: TRBJ1-1; D: .; DNA: TGTGCCAGTAGTATAGCCTCACAGGGTGATACTGAAGCTTTCTTT; CDR3: CASSIASQGDTEAFF
V: TRBV2; size: .; J: TRBJ2-2; D: .; DNA: TGTGCCAGCAGTGGAATGGGGGCGGACACCGGGGAGCTGTTTTTT; CDR3: CASSGMGADTGELFF
V: TRBV28; size: .; J: TRBJ1-5; D: TRBD1; DNA: TGTGCCAGCAGTGGACAGGGGGCTCGGCAGCCCCAGCATTTT; CDR3: CASSGQGARQPQHF
V: TRBV6-6; size: .; J: TRBJ2-3; D: .; DNA: TGTGCCAGCAGTTCACCTATTAGACGGGCAGATACGCAGTATTTT; CDR3: CASSSPIRRADTQYF
V: TRBV11-3; size: few; J: TRBJ1-1; D: TRBD1; DNA: TGTGCCAGCAGCCTGGACAGGGTTTCTTTCTTT; CDR3: CASSLDRVSFF
V: TRBV2; size: .; J: TRBJ1-5; D: TRBD1; DNA: TGTGCCAGCAGTCGAGACAGGGGTAGCAATCAGCCCCAGCATTTT; CDR3: CASSRDRGSNQPQHF
V: TRBV28; size: few; J: TRBJ2-7; D: .; DNA: TGTGCCAGCACCTCGGACTCCTCAACCTACGAGCAGTACTTC; CDR3: CASTSDSSTYEQYF
V: TRBV13; size: .; J: TRBJ1-2; D: TRBD1; DNA: TGTGCCAGCAGCTCTATCCGGGACAGGCCCTATGGCTACACCTTC; CDR3: CASSSIRDRPYGYTF
V: TRBV27; size: few; J: TRBJ2-2; D: TRBD1; DNA: TGTGCCACCAAATACAGGGGGTTTAACGGGGAGCTGTTTTTT; CDR3: CATKYRGFNGELFF
V: TRBV15; size: many; J: TRBJ2-4; D: .; DNA: TGTGCCACCAGCAGGTTAGACAGGACGGCCTTAAACATTCAGTACTTC; CDR3: CATSRLDRTALNIQYF
V: TRBV4-3; size: .; J: TRBJ2-3; D: TRBD1; DNA: TGCGCCAGCAGTCCCGGACAGGGTTACACAGATACGCAGTATTTT; CDR3: CASSPGQGYTDTQYF
V: TRBV18; size: few; J: TRBJ1-1; D: .; DNA: TGTGCCAGCTCACCACGGACAGCCGCAAACACTGAAGCTTTCTTT; CDR3: CASSPRTAANTEAFF
V: TRBV10-3; size: .; J: TRBJ2-7; D: .; DNA: TGCGCCATCAGTGAGTACCGGACGGGCTACGAGCAGTACTTC; CDR3: CAISEYRTGYEQYF
V: TRBV7-2; size: .; J: TRBJ2-5; D: .; DNA: TGTGCCAGCAGCTCAGGGGAGTGGGGAGAGACCCAGTACTTC; CDR3: CASSSGEWGETQYF
V: TRBV29-1; size: .; J: TRBJ2-1; D: .; DNA: TGCAGCGTTGGACAGGCCTACAATGAGCAGTTCTTC; CDR3: CSVGQAYNEQFF
V: TRBV19; size: .; J: TRBJ2-3; D: TRBD1; DNA: TGTGCCAGTGTACCCCGGCCGGGGACAGGGGCAGATACGCAGTATTTT; CDR3: CASVPRPGTGADTQYF
V: TRBV7-2; size: .; J: TRBJ1-3; D: .; DNA: TGTGCCAGCAGTATCCAGACAGACGGAAACACCATATATTTT; CDR3: CASSIQTDGNTIYF
V: TRBV4-3; size: few; J: TRBJ2-7; D: TRBD2; DNA: TGCGCCAGCAGCCAAGATCGCGGGGGGGGTGAGTTGCAGTACTTC; CDR3: CASSQDRGGGELQYF
V: TRBV7-3; size: .; J: TRBJ2-5; D: TRBD2; DNA: TGTGCCAGCAGCTCAGGACTAGCGGGGGGCCAAGAGACCCAGTACTTC; CDR3: CASSSGLAGGQETQYF
V: TRBV29-1; size: .; J: TRBJ2-3; D: TRBD2; DNA: TGCAGCGTCAGCGGGGCCCGCACAGATACGCAGTATTTT; CDR3: CSVSGARTDTQYF
V: TRBV28; size: .; J: TRBJ1-6; D: .; DNA: TGTGCCAGCAGTTCCCCGGACAGATCATCACCCCTCCACTTT; CDR3: CASSSPDRSSPLHF
V: TRBV18; size: few; J: TRBJ2-7; D: .; DNA: TGTGCCAGCTCACCACCGATGGGGTGGCACGAGCAGTACTTC; CDR3: CASSPPMGWHEQYF
V: TRBV29-1; size: .; J: TRBJ1-1; D: .; DNA: TGCAGCGGAATACGCGGCGCCGGACACACTGAAGCTTTCTTT; CDR3: CSGIRGAGHTEAFF
V: TRBV4-1; size: .; J: TRBJ2-1; D: .; DNA: TGCGCCAGCAGCTCACCCATAGTCGGGAATGAGCAGTTCTTC; CDR3: CASSSPIVGNEQFF
V: TRBV9; size: .; J: TRBJ2-2; D: TRBD2; DNA: TGTGCCAGCAGCGTAGAGGCGGGGGGGCTCTACGGGGAGCTGTTTTTT; CDR3: CASSVEAGGLYGELFF
V: TRBV5-1; size: few; J: TRBJ1-2; D: TRBD1; DNA: TGCGCCAGCAGCGTGGGACAGGTGAACTATGGCTACACCTTC; CDR3: CASSVGQVNYGYTF
V: TRBV18; size: few; J: TRBJ2-4; D: .; DNA: TGTGCCAGCTCCCGTGACAGTCTAGCCAAAAACATTCAGTACTTC; CDR3: CASSRDSLAKNIQYF
V: TRBV25-1; size: .; J: TRBJ1-6; D: TRBD1; DNA: TGTGCCAGCAGTGGGCGGACAGGGGGCCCTATAGATTCACCCCTCCACTTT; CDR3: CASSGRTGGPIDSPLHF
V: TRBV30; size: few; J: TRBJ1-5; D: .; DNA: TGTGCCTGGAGCGAAGGGACGGCTTACAATCAGCCCCAGCATTTT; CDR3: CAWSEGTAYNQPQHF
V: TRBV7-3; size: .; J: TRBJ2-1; D: TRBD2; DNA: TGTGCCAGCAGCCCCCCGGGACTAGCGGGGGAGCAGTTCTTC; CDR3: CASSPPGLAGEQFF
V: TRBV2; size: .; J: TRBJ2-2; D: .; DNA: TGTGCCAGCAGTGCTTCAGGGCCACCTAGCCGGGAGCTGTTTTTT; CDR3: CASSASGPPSRELFF
V: TRBV6-5; size: .; J: TRBJ1-6; D: .; DNA: TGTGCCAGCAGTTACCGTGGAGGTAATTCACCCCTCCACTTT; CDR3: CASSYRGGNSPLHF
V: TRBV6-5; size: .; J: TRBJ2-2; D: TRBD1; DNA: TGTGCCAGCAGCCAGCCAGGGGGCACCGGGGAGCTGTTTTTT; CDR3: CASSQPGGTGELFF
V: TRBV4-3; size: .; J: TRBJ2-7; D: TRBD2; DNA: TGCGCCAGCAGCCAAGATGCTAGCGGGGGACTCTACGAGCAGTACTTC; CDR3: CASSQDASGGLYEQYF
V: TRBV6-5; size: .; J: TRBJ2-7; D: .; DNA: TGTGCCAGCAGTTACTCGGACGCTAAACCCTACGAGCAGTACTTC; CDR3: CASSYSDAKPYEQYF
V: TRBV28; size: .; J: TRBJ1-5; D: TRBD1; DNA: TGTGCCAGCAGTCCCCTGGCGCAGGGGGTTGGCAATCAGCCCCAGCATTTT; CDR3: CASSPLAQGVGNQPQHF
V: TRBV7-2; size: few; J: TRBJ1-1; D: .; DNA: TGTGCCAGCAGCTCCAGACAGGCCAGGGGCACTGAAGCTTTCTTT; CDR3: CASSSRQARGTEAFF